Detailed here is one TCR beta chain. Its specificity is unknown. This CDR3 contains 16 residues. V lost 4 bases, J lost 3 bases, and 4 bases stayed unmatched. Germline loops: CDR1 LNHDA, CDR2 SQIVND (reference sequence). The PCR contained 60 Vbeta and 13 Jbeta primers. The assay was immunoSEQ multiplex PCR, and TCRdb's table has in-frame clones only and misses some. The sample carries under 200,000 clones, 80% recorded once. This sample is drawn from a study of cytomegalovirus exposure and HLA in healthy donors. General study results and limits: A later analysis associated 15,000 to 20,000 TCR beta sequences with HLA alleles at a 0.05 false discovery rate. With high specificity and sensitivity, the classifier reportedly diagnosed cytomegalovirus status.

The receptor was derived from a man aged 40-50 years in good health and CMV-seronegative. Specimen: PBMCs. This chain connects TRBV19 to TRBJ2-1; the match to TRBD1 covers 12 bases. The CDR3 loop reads CASSSGTGGDYNEQFF. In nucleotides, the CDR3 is TGTGCCAGTAGTAGCGGGACAGGGGGCGACTACAATGAGCAGTTCTTC. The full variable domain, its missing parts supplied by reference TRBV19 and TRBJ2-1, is DGGITQSPKYLFRKEGQNVTLSCEQNLNHDAMYWYRQDPGQGLRLIYYSQIVNDFQKGDIAEGYSVSREKKESFPLTVTSAQKNPTAFYLCASSSGTGGDYNEQFFGPGTRLTVL.